The text below deals with one TCR beta chain. Its target is not known. This sample was taken from a study of T-cell reconstitution after alpha-beta-depleted transplantation in children. Study-level results: At the one-year point after transplant, T-cell counts and TCRbeta diversity were found to come mostly from T cells that had been newly produced. Some patients' high day-60 TCRbeta diversity was attributed to recipient cells surviving conditioning. At around two months after transplant, the alpha-beta T cells were reportedly derived from several hundred expanded clones that came from non-depleted graft cells.

This sample's TCRbeta library carried unique molecular identifier barcodes. TCRdb analysed the PCR reads with MiXCR anew, one entry per CDR3 protein. This sample has about 47,000 distinct CDR3 sequences, with roughly 52% found just once. The germline V gene encodes CDR1 DFQATT and CDR2 SNEGSKA (reference sequence). After removal of 0 bases from V and 5 bases from J, the junction contained 11 bases not matched to a gene. The CDR3 loop spans 16 amino acids. The origin of this receptor is a boy in the first two years of life with SCID, due to receive a stem cell transplant. This sample comprised peripheral blood, obtained before TCRalphabeta/CD19-depleted stem cell transplant. The rearrangement uses TRBV20-1 and TRBJ2-5; 8 bases are a match to TRBD1. The DNA for the CDR3 is TGCAGTGCTAGAGATCTTTTCAGGGGGCACGGGGAGACCCAGTACTTC. As protein: CSARDLFRGHGETQYF.